Listed below are T cell receptor beta chains from one sample, sequenced in a study of T cells in Graves' hyperthyroidism and ophthalmopathy. One entry per CDR3 protein, called by TCRdb with MiXCR from the multiplex PCR reads. Of under 250,000 distinct CDR3 sequences in the sample, approximately 24% were seen once. The sequencing sample was made of blood. All receptors come from a woman in her thirties or forties with Graves' ophthalmopathy. Both conserved end residues are part of each CDR3. The D gene is left open where the match is weak. Only some rows state a clone size, as once, few, many or a class for expanded clones.

d_gene	abundance	v_gene	j_gene	CDR3nt	CDR3aa
-	few	TRBV28	TRBJ2-5	TGTGCCAGCAGTCGCCAGGGATGGGGGGAGACCCAGTACTTC	CASSRQGWGETQYF
-	many	TRBV20-1	TRBJ2-4	TGCAGTGCTAGACTCTCCGGGACAGCCAAAAACATTCAGTACTTC	CSARLSGTAKNIQYF
TRBD2	many	TRBV13	TRBJ2-7	TGTGCCAGCAGCTTTGGACTAGCGGTTAGCTCCTACGAGCAGTACTTC	CASSFGLAVSSYEQYF
TRBD1	-	TRBV29-1	TRBJ2-7	TGCAGCGTTGAATTAGGGGGCCACGAGCAGTACTTC	CSVELGGHEQYF
-	many	TRBV29-1	TRBJ2-5	TGCAGCGTTGACAGAGTTCAAGAGACCCAGTACTTC	CSVDRVQETQYF
TRBD2	few	TRBV4-1	TRBJ2-5	TGCGCCAGCAGCCAAGATTGGGCTAGCGGGTTCGAGACCCAGTACTTC	CASSQDWASGFETQYF
-	many	TRBV20-1	TRBJ2-7	TGCAGTGCTAAGGACAGCATCCTCTCCTACGAGCAGTACTTC	CSAKDSILSYEQYF
TRBD2	many	TRBV15	TRBJ2-5	TGTGCCACCAGCAGTATAGCGGGAGAGACCCAGTACTTC	CATSSIAGETQYF
-	many	TRBV4-2	TRBJ2-7	TGTGCCAGCAGCACCACTAGCACCTACGAGCAGTACTTC	CASSTTSTYEQYF
-	many	TRBV28	TRBJ2-4	TGTGCCAGCAGTGGTGGGGACACAAAAAACATTCAGTACTTC	CASSGGDTKNIQYF
-	once	TRBV6-1	TRBJ2-1	TGTGCCAGCAGTGACAGGGGACACAATGAGCAGTTCTTC	CASSDRGHNEQFF
-	many	TRBV20-1	TRBJ1-5	TGCAGTGCTAGAGATTGGACAGAGATCAATCAGCCCCAGCATTTT	CSARDWTEINQPQHF
-	-	TRBV11-2	TRBJ2-1	TGTGCCAGCAGCCACACGTTCCTCGAGCAGTTCTTC	CASSHTFLEQFF
-	once	TRBV5-1	TRBJ1-5	TGCGCCAGCAGCTTGGCCGACGATCAGCCCCAGCATTTT	CASSLADDQPQHF
TRBD1	once	TRBV20-1	TRBJ1-1	TGCAGTCGCGGGACAGTGAACGGTGAAGCTTTCTTT	CSRGTVNGEAFF
TRBD1	many	TRBV2	TRBJ1-5	TGTGCCAGCAGTACCACCGGGACAGGGCTCTTGTTCGGCAATCAGCCCCAGCATTTT	CASSTTGTGLLFGNQPQHF
-	many	TRBV3-1	TRBJ1-3	TGTGCCAGCAGCATACAGGGATACTCTGGAAACACCATATATTTT	CASSIQGYSGNTIYF
-	many	TRBV6-1	TRBJ2-7	TGTGCCAGCAGTGAGGAGGTGACAGGTCAGTTTTACGAGCAGTACTTC	CASSEEVTGQFYEQYF
-	-	TRBV30	TRBJ2-5	TGTGCCTGGAGTCCCCTAGGGGATCAAGAGACCCAGTACTTC	CAWSPLGDQETQYF
-	many	TRBV28	TRBJ1-4	TGTGCCAGCAGTTTATCGTCAGGGGAGGTAACTAATGAAAAACTGTTTTTT	CASSLSSGEVTNEKLFF
-	many	TRBV12-3/TRBV12-4	TRBJ2-2	TGTGCCAGCAGTCTCCGGACAGTCCCCGGGGAGCTGTTTTTT	CASSLRTVPGELFF
-	many	TRBV9	TRBJ1-2	TGTGCCAGCAGTGGGTTCAGGCGGAGTGCTATGGGGTACACCTTC	CASSGFRRSAMGYTF
TRBD2	-	TRBV6-5	TRBJ2-7	TGTGCCAGCAGTTACTCCCCGGGAGGGCCCTACGAGCAGTACTTC	CASSYSPGGPYEQYF
-	-	TRBV13	TRBJ1-1	TGTGCCAGCAGCCACGCCCCGTCCGGAGGAAGGAACACTGAAGCTTTCTTT	CASSHAPSGGRNTEAFF
TRBD1	many	TRBV6-5	TRBJ1-1	TGTGCCAGCAGTTACAGGACAGGATTGGACACTGAAGCTTTCTTT	CASSYRTGLDTEAFF
-	-	TRBV5-1	TRBJ2-7	TGCGCCAGCAGCAAGTGGGCCTACGAGCAGTACTTC	CASSKWAYEQYF
-	few	TRBV4-1	TRBJ1-2	TGCGCCAGCAGCCCCAGCAGCTACATTAACTATGGCTACACCTTC	CASSPSSYINYGYTF
TRBD2	many	TRBV4-2	TRBJ2-2	TGTGCCAGCATGCCCTACCATTGGGGACTAGCGAACACCGGGGAGCTGTTTTTT	CASMPYHWGLANTGELFF
-	-	TRBV28	TRBJ1-5	TGTGCCAGGAGTTTTGCAGGGGTAGGCAATCAGCCCCAGCATTTT	CARSFAGVGNQPQHF
TRBD1	many	TRBV20-1	TRBJ2-4	TGCAGTGGCAACAACAGGGGTGGAACCAAAAACATTCAGTACTTC	CSGNNRGGTKNIQYF
-	many	TRBV6-5	TRBJ1-5	TGTGCCAGCAGTAACGACAGAATCAATCAGCCCCAGCATTTT	CASSNDRINQPQHF
TRBD2	many	TRBV19	TRBJ2-2	TGTGCCAGTAGATGGCGACTAGCGGGAGGGACCGGGGAGCTGTTTTTT	CASRWRLAGGTGELFF
-	-	TRBV7-3	TRBJ2-5	TGTGCCAGCAGCTTAGACCCGAGGGAGACCCAGTACTTC	CASSLDPRETQYF
TRBD1	-	TRBV3-1	TRBJ2-7	TGTGCCAGCAGCCAAGATGCGATGGGGGGGACAGGGAGCGAGCAGTACTTC	CASSQDAMGGTGSEQYF
-	many	TRBV30	TRBJ1-1	TGTGCCTGGAGTGGGGTCGTCCGGGGGGCCGAAGCTTTCTTT	CAWSGVVRGAEAFF
TRBD1	many	TRBV30	TRBJ1-1	TGTGCCTGGACCCCTTACGGGACAGGATCAATGAAATGGGTCACTGAAGCTTTCTTT	CAWTPYGTGSMKWVTEAFF
-	many	TRBV28	TRBJ1-2	TGTGCTTCGGGTGGCTACACCTTC	CASGGYTF
-	-	TRBV12-5	TRBJ1-5	TGTGCTAGTGGTTTGGCAACGACGGGTCAGCCCCAGCATTTT	CASGLATTGQPQHF
TRBD1	-	TRBV19	TRBJ1-5	TGTGCCAGTAGAACCGGGACAGGGGAAAGCAATCAGCCCCAGCATTTT	CASRTGTGESNQPQHF
-	many	TRBV28	TRBJ1-5	TGTGCCAGCAGTTTATGGCAGCAGAATCAGCCCCAGCATTTT	CASSLWQQNQPQHF
-	-	TRBV11-2	TRBJ2-1	TGTGCCAGCAGCTTAAAAGGGGACGCCTACAATGAGCAGTTCTTC	CASSLKGDAYNEQFF
-	-	TRBV7-2	TRBJ2-7	TGTGCCACCCGGGACTACGAGCAGTACTTC	CATRDYEQYF
-	many	TRBV28	TRBJ1-5	TGTGCCAGCAGGGATCCCCGGGGCAATCAGCCCCAGCATTTT	CASRDPRGNQPQHF
-	once	TRBV7-9	TRBJ2-5	TGTGCCAGCAGCGCCCCGGGCCTCAGGAGAGCGGCGACCCAGTACTTC	CASSAPGLRRAATQYF
-	many	TRBV5-1	TRBJ2-7	TGCGCCAGCACCCGCCGCTGGGGGGGGACAAGCTACGAGCAGTACTTC	CASTRRWGGTSYEQYF
-	-	TRBV6-5	TRBJ1-2	TGTGCCAGCAGTTACGGTGGAAGCAGACAGGACTATGGCTACACCTTC	CASSYGGSRQDYGYTF
TRBD1	few	TRBV5-1	TRBJ2-2	TGCGCCAGCAGCCTGGGGCCGGGACAGGGTATCACCGGGGAGCTGTTTTTT	CASSLGPGQGITGELFF
TRBD1	-	TRBV6-2/TRBV6-3	TRBJ1-2	TGTGCCAGCACGGAAGGAGGGGGCGAGATCCTTAACTATGGCTACACCTTC	CASTEGGGEILNYGYTF
-	-	TRBV6-2/TRBV6-3	TRBJ2-2	TGTGCCACCCATCCCCGTGGGGGCGCGAACACCGGGGAGCTGTTTTTT	CATHPRGGANTGELFF
-	many	TRBV20-1	TRBJ2-7	TGCAGTGCTTCTGGCGCAGGGATGTTCTACGAGCAGTACTTT	CSASGAGMFYEQYF